These 3 T cell receptor beta chains came from one sample sequenced in a study of cytomegalovirus exposure and HLA in healthy donors. The PCR employed 60 Vbeta primers together with 13 Jbeta primers. Sequencing used immunoSEQ multiplex PCR; TCRdb keeps in-frame clones, though not all of them. The repertoire consists of roughly 190,000 clones, with over 65% occurring once and the leading ten covering about 1.7%. Material: PBMCs. These TCRs come from a woman between 25 and 40 years old in good health and CMV-seronegative.

The chain has TRBV6-5 and TRBJ2-5; 14 bases are a match to TRBD2. V was clipped by 6 bases and J by 2 bases; unmatched bases: 2. Per germline, CDR1 MNHEY and CDR2 SVGAGI. The CDR3 extends over 15 amino acids. CDR3 in DNA: TGTGCCAGCAGCCGACTAGCGGGGGGGCAAGAGACCCAGTACTTC. The encoded protein is CASSRLAGGQETQYF.

The rearrangement links TRBV6-6 to TRBJ1-5, with D possibly being TRBD1 (5 bases). The germline V gene encodes CDR1 MNHNY and CDR2 SVGAGI (reference sequence). CDR3 size: 14 residues. Deletions cut 8 bases from V and 6 bases from J, with 17 bases between. CDR3 amino acids: CASSRGDRAQPQHF. CDR3 coding DNA: TGTGCCAGCTCGCGGGGGGATCGTGCTCAGCCCCAGCATTTT.

In DNA form, the CDR3 reads TGTGCCAGCAGGGGCCCCAGGGACAGAATCTACGAGCAGTACTTC. Residues: CASRGPRDRIYEQYF. This chain uses TRBV6-6 with TRBJ2-7, with 7 bases fitting TRBD1. Germline lookup yields CDR1 MNHNY and CDR2 SVGAGI (reference sequence). The CDR3 is 15 residues long. V lost 6 bases to trimming and J lost 3 bases; unmatched junction nucleotides: 11.